The source of this T cell receptor (beta chain) is a study of shared clonotypes between healthy human individuals. On this clone itself: Its antigen is not identified.

The table came from immunoSEQ multiplex PCR; TCRdb's copy has only in-frame clones and leaves some out. The table records approximately 330,000 clones, roughly 80% of them present only once. Notes on the study in general: Non-shared clonotypes had lower generation probabilities than those shared by all four donors.

This CDR3 has 13 residues. From germline, CDR1 is KGHSH and CDR2 LQKENI. With 6 bases removed from V and 3 bases from J, the gap between germline ends came to 9 bases. A CD45RA-negative memory subset and a CD45RA+ naive subset were separated from the CD4+ cells. This chain connects TRBV18 to TRBJ1-5; tentatively, D is TRBD1 (5 bases). The sequence was collected from a man in his thirties or forties in good health. The sample consisted of memory CD4+ T cells sorted from blood. The subset was: CD45RA-negative fraction. CDR3 nucleotides: TGTGCCAGCTCGGGGGATCTCAATCAGCCCCAGCATTTT. Amino acid sequence: CASSGDLNQPQHF.